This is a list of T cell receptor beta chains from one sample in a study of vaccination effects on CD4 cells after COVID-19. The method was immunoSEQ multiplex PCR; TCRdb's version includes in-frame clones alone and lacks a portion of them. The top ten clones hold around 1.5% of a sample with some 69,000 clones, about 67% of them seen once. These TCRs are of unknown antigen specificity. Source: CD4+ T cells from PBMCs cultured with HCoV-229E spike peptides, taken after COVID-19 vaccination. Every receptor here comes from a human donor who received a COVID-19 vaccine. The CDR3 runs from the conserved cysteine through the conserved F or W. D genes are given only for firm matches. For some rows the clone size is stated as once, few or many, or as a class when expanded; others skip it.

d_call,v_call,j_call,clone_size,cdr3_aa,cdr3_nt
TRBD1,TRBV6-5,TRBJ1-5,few,CASSYRAGGSNQPQHF,TGTGCCAGCAGTTACAGGGCAGGGGGGAGCAATCAGCCCCAGCATTTT
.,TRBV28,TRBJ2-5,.,CASSFLDARQETQYF,TGTGCCAGCAGTTTCCTTGACGCACGACAAGAGACCCAGTACTTC
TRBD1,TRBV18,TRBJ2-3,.,CASSPTGADGDTQYF,TGTGCCAGCTCACCGACAGGGGCCGACGGAGATACGCAGTATTTT
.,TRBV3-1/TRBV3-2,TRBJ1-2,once,CASSQIGTSYGYTF,TGTGCCAGCAGCCAAATCGGGACATCCTATGGCTACACCTTC
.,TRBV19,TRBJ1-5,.,CASSFGRSRHQPQHF,TGTGCCAGTAGTTTCGGACGGTCCCGTCATCAGCCCCAGCATTTT
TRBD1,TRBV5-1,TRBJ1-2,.,CATRTGGLNYGYTF,TGCGCTACGAGGACAGGGGGCTTAAACTATGGCTACACCTTC
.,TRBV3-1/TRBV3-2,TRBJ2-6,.,CASSQASGANVLTF,TGTGCCAGCAGCCAAGCGTCTGGGGCCAACGTCCTGACTTTC
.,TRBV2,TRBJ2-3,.,CASSEAVNYLTDTQYF,TGTGCCAGCAGTGAAGCGGTGAACTATCTCACAGATACGCAGTATTTT
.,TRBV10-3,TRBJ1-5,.,CAIYYSGTRYSNQPQHF,TGTGCCATCTATTATTCAGGGACCCGCTACAGCAATCAGCCCCAGCATTTT
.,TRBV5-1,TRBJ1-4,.,CASSFRTGDEKLFF,TGCGCCAGCAGCTTCAGGACGGGGGATGAAAAACTGTTTTTT
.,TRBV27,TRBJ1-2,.,CASSLSSRGYGYTF,TGTGCCAGCAGTTTATCATCCAGGGGATATGGCTACACCTTC
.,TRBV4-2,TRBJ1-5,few,CASSQDRQPHQPQHF,TGTGCCAGCAGCCAAGACCGGCAGCCCCATCAGCCCCAGCATTTT
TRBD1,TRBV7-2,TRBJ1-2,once,CASRIDRGLGYTF,TGTGCCAGCAGAATCGACAGGGGACTGGGCTACACCTTC
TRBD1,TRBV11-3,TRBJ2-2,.,CASSSEDRVNPNTGELFF,TGTGCCAGCAGCTCAGAAGACAGGGTGAACCCGAACACCGGGGAGCTGTTTTTT
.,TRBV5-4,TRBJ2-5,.,CASSLVRGNQETQYF,TGTGCCAGCAGCTTGGTCCGCGGAAACCAAGAGACCCAGTACTTC
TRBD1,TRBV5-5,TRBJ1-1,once,CASSSRTGGSVTEAFF,TGTGCCAGCAGCTCAAGGACAGGGGGCTCTGTTACTGAAGCTTTCTTT
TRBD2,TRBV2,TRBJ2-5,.,CASSGLAGVQETQYF,TGTGCCAGCAGTGGGCTAGCGGGGGTACAAGAGACCCAGTACTTC
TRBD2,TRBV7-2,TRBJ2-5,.,CASSSGLAGVTFRGETQYF,TGTGCCAGCAGCTCGGGACTAGCGGGGGTCACGTTCAGGGGGGAGACCCAGTACTTC
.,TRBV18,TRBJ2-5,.,CASSQLSGREETQYF,TGTGCCAGCTCACAACTTTCGGGCAGGGAAGAGACCCAGTACTTC
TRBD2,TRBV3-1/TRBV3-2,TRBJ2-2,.,CASSQRGGDTGELFF,TGTGCCAGCAGCCAACGGGGGGGAGACACCGGGGAGCTGTTTTTT
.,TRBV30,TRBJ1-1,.,CAWNRPTPGVENTEAFF,TGTGCCTGGAACCGCCCCACACCGGGGGTTGAGAACACTGAAGCTTTCTTT
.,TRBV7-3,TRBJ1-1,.,CASSPQGNQNTEAFF,TGTGCCAGCAGCCCACAGGGTAATCAGAACACTGAAGCTTTCTTT
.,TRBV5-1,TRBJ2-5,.,CASSLETGQKETQYF,TGCGCCAGCAGCTTGGAGACGGGGCAGAAAGAGACCCAGTACTTC
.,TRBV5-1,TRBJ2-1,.,CASRTEGRSYNEQFF,TGCGCCAGCAGGACGGAGGGTCGTTCCTACAATGAGCAGTTCTTC
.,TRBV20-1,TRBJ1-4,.,CSASQGAGANEKLFF,TGCAGTGCTAGTCAGGGTGCAGGGGCTAATGAAAAACTGTTTTTT
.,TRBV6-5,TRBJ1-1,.,CASNIRTVLTEAFF,TGTGCCAGCAACATCCGGACGGTCCTCACTGAAGCTTTCTTT